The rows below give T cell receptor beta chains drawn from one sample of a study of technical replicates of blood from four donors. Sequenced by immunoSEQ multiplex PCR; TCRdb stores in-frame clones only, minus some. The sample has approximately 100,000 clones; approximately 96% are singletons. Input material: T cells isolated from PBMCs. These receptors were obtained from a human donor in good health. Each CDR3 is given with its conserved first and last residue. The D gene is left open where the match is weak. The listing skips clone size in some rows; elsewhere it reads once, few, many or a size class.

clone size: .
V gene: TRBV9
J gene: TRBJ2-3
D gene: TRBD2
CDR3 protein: CASSVGGGGYGDTQYF
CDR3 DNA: TGTGCCAGCAGCGTAGGCGGGGGGGGGTATGGAGATACGCAGTATTTT

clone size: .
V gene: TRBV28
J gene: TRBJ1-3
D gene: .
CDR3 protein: CASSFNLRNTIYF
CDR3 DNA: TGTGCCAGCAGTTTTAATCTCCGAAACACCATATATTTT

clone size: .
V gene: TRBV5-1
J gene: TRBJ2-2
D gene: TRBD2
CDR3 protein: CASSPGLAGDTGELFF
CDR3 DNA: TGCGCCAGCAGCCCCGGACTAGCGGGAGACACCGGGGAGCTGTTTTTT

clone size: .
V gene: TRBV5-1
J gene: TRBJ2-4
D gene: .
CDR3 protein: CASSSGLSKNIQYF
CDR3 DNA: TGCGCCAGCAGCTCAGGGTTGTCCAAAAACATTCAGTACTTC

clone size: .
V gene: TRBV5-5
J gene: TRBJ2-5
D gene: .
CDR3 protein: CASSPLGRGPQETQYF
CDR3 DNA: TGTGCCAGCAGCCCCCTAGGCAGGGGTCCCCAAGAGACCCAGTACTTC

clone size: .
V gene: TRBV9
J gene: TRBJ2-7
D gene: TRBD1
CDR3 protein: CASSVGDRLYEQYF
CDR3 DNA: TGTGCCAGCAGCGTAGGGGACAGGCTCTACGAGCAGTACTTC

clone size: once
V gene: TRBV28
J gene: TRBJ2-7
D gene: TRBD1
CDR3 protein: CASNAADRGRHEQYF
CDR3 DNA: TGTGCCAGCAACGCCGCCGACAGGGGCCGCCACGAGCAGTACTTC

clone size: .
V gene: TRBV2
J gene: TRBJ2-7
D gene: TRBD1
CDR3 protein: CASKGDRVGEQYF
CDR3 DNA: TGTGCCAGCAAGGGGGACAGGGTCGGCGAGCAGTACTTC

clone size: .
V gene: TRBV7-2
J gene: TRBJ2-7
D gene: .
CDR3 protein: CASSPRWAPYEQYF
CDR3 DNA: TGTGCCAGCAGTCCCAGGTGGGCCCCCTACGAGCAGTACTTC

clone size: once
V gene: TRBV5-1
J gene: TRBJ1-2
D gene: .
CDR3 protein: CASSLAPQGAGDYGYTF
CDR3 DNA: TGCGCCAGCAGCTTGGCCCCTCAGGGCGCGGGGGACTATGGCTACACCTTC

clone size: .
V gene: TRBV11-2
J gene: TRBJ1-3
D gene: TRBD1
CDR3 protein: CASSLRNTRGTGFENTIYF
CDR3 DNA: TGTGCCAGCAGCTTAAGGAACACGCGAGGGACAGGGTTTGAAAACACCATATATTTT

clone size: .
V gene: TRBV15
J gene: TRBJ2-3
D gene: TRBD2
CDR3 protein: CATSRRLAGTDTQYF
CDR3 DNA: TGTGCCACCAGCAGACGACTAGCGGGGACAGATACGCAGTATTTT

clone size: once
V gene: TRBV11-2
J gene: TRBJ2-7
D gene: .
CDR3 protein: CASSFTVGDKGNYEQYF
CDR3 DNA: TGTGCCAGCAGCTTCACAGTCGGTGACAAGGGGAACTACGAGCAGTACTTC

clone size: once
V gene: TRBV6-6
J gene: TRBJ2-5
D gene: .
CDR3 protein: CASSYRGFSETQYF
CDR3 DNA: TGTGCCAGCAGTTACAGGGGGTTTTCGGAGACCCAGTACTTC

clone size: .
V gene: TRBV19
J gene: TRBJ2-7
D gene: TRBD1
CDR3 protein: CASSIVKRGPRNEQYF
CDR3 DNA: TGTGCCAGTAGTATAGTTAAGAGGGGGCCTCGGAACGAGCAGTACTTC

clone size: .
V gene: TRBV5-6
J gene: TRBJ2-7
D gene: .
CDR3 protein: CASSRRGNEQYF
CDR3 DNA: TGTGCCAGCAGTCGGCGGGGAAACGAGCAGTACTTC

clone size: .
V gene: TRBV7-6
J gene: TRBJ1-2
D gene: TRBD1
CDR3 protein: CASSPRQGGFDGYTF
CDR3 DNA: TGTGCCAGCAGCCCCCGACAGGGGGGATTCGATGGCTACACCTTC

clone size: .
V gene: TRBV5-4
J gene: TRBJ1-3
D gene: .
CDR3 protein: CASSFTGSGNTIYF
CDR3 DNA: TGTGCCAGCAGCTTTACAGGGTCTGGAAACACCATATATTTT

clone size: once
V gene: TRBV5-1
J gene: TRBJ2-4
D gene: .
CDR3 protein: CASSSAMDRLKNIQYF
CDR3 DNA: TGCGCCAGCAGCTCGGCCATGGACAGATTGAAAAACATTCAGTACTTC

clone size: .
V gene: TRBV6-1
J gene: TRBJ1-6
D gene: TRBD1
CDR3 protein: CASSPYRGNSPLHF
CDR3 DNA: TGTGCCAGCAGTCCCTACAGGGGCAATTCACCCCTCCACTTT

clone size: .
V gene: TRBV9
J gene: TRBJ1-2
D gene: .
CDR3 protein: CASSAYTGLDGYTF
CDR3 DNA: TGTGCCAGCAGCGCCTATACAGGGTTGGATGGCTACACCTTC

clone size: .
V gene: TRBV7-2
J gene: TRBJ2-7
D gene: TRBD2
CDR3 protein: CASSHRGGNYEQYF
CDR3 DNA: TGTGCCAGCAGCCACCGCGGGGGGAACTACGAGCAGTACTTC

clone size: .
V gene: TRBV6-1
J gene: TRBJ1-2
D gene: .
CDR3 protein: CASSSLRDYGYTF
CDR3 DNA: TGTGCCAGCAGTTCCCTGAGGGACTATGGCTACACCTTC

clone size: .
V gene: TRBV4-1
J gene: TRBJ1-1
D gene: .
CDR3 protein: CASSQGPGMNTEAFF
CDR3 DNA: TGCGCCAGCAGCCAAGGTCCAGGGATGAACACTGAAGCTTTCTTT

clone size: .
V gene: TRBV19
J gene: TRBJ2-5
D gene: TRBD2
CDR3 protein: CASSFPGLAGETQYF
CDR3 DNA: TGTGCCAGTAGTTTCCCGGGACTAGCGGGAGAGACCCAGTACTTC

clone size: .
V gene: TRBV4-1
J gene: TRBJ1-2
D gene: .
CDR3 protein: CASSQVPGSENYGYTF
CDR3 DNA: TGCGCCAGCAGCCAAGTCCCTGGTTCGGAGAACTATGGCTACACCTTC

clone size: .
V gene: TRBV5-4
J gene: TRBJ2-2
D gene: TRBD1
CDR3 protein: CASSTGDRAGELFF
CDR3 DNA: TGTGCCAGCAGCACAGGGGACAGGGCCGGGGAGCTGTTTTTT

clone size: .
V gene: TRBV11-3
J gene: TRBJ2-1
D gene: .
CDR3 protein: CASSHLGSNEQFF
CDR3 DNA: TGTGCCAGCAGCCACTTAGGGAGTAATGAGCAGTTCTTC

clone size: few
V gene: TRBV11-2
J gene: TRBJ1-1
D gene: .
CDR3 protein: CASSLDSTDFF
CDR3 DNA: TGTGCCAGCAGCTTGGACAGCACCGATTTCTTT

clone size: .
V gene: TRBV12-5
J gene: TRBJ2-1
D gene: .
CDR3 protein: CASGLDLTDYEQFF
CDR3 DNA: TGTGCTAGTGGTCTCGACCTGACAGATTATGAGCAGTTCTTC

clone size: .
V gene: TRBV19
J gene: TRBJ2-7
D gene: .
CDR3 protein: CAMPLESTGYEQYF
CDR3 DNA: TGTGCCATGCCATTGGAGTCCACCGGTTACGAGCAGTACTTC

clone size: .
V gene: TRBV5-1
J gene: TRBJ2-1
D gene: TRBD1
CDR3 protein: CASSAGQGEDEQFF
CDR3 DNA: TGCGCCAGCAGCGCCGGACAGGGTGAGGATGAGCAGTTCTTC

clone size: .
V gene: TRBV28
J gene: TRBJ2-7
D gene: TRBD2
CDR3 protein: CASSSLAGGSYEQYF
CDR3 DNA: TGTGCCAGCAGTTCTCTAGCGGGGGGCTCCTACGAGCAGTACTTC

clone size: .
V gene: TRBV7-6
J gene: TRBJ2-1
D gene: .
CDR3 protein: CASSLGTGSIYNEQFF
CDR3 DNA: TGTGCCAGCAGCTTGGGAACAGGTTCTATCTACAATGAGCAGTTCTTC

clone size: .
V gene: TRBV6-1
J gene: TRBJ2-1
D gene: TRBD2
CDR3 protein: CASSDGTSGIYEQFF
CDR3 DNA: TGTGCCAGCAGTGACGGGACTAGCGGGATCTATGAGCAGTTCTTC

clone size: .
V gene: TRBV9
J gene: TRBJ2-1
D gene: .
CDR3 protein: CASSVGLGRGNEQFF
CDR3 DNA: TGTGCCAGCAGCGTAGGTCTAGGTCGGGGCAATGAGCAGTTCTTC

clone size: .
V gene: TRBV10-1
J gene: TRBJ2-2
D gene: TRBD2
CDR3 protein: CASSDYRVGGTSGELFF
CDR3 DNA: TGCGCCAGCAGTGATTATAGAGTTGGCGGGACTAGCGGGGAGCTGTTTTTT

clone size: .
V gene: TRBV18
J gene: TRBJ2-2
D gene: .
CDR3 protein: CASSPPRQPRELFF
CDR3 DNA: TGTGCCAGCTCACCTCCTAGACAGCCTAGGGAGCTGTTTTTT

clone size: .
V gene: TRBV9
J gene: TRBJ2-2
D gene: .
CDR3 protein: CASSPRSAGSATGELFF
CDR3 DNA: TGTGCCAGCAGCCCCCGATCGGCAGGGTCGGCCACCGGGGAGCTGTTTTTT

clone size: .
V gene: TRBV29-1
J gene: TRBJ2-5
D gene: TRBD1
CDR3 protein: CSVAGSHRGIQETQYF
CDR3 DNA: TGCAGCGTAGCCGGATCCCACAGGGGTATCCAAGAGACCCAGTACTTC

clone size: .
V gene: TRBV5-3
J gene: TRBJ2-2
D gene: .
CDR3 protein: CARSLGSGELFF
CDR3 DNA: TGTGCCAGAAGCCTTGGCTCCGGGGAGCTGTTTTTT

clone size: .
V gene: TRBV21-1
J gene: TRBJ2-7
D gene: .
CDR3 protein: CASSKDGTVLNYEQYF
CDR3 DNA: TGTGCCAGCAGCAAAGACGGGACAGTGTTGAACTACGAGCAGTACTTC

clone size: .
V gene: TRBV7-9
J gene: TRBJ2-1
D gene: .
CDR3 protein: CASSYPWTQAPNEQFF
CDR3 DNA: TGTGCCAGCAGCTATCCGTGGACACAAGCACCCAATGAGCAGTTCTTC

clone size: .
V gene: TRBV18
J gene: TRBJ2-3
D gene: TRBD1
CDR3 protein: CASSPGTEKQYF
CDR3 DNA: TGTGCCAGCTCACCGGGGACAGAGAAGCAGTATTTT

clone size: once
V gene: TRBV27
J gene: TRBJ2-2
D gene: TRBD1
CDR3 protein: CASCQGAGTGELFF
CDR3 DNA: TGTGCCAGCTGCCAGGGGGCGGGAACCGGGGAGCTGTTTTTT

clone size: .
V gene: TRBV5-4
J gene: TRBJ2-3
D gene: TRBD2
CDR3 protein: CASSARSSGSTDTQYF
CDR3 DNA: TGTGCCAGCAGCGCCCGGTCTAGCGGGAGTACAGATACGCAGTATTTT

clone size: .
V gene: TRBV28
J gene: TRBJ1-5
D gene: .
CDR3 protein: CASNPPGGYNQPQHF
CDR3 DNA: TGTGCCAGCAACCCCCCCGGGGGGTATAATCAGCCCCAGCATTTT

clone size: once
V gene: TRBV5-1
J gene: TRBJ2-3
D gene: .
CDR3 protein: CASSLVGDTQYF
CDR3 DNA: TGCGCCAGCAGCTTGGTCGGAGATACGCAGTATTTT

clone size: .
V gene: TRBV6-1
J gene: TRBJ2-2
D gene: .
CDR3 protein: CASSEASRDGELFF
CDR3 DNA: TGTGCCAGCAGTGAGGCTAGCCGGGACGGGGAGCTGTTTTTT

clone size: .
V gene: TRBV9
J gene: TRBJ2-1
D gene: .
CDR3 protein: CASSAGYNEQFF
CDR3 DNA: TGTGCCAGCAGCGCAGGTTACAATGAGCAGTTCTTC

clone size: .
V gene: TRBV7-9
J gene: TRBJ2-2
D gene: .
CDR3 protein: CASSLEAEGVAGELFF
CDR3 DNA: TGTGCCAGCAGCTTAGAGGCAGAAGGAGTAGCCGGGGAGCTGTTTTTT

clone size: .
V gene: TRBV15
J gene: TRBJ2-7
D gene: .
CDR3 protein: CATRRDISSEQYF
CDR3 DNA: TGTGCCACCAGAAGAGATATTAGCTCCGAGCAGTACTTC

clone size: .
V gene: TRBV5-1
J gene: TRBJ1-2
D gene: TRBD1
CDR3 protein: CASSLDNRGGYTF
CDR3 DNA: TGCGCCAGCAGCTTGGATAACAGGGGGGGCTACACCTTC

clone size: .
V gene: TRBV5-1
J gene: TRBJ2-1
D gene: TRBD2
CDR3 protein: CASSSSGAHSYNEQFF
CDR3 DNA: TGCGCCAGCAGCTCCAGCGGGGCGCACTCCTACAATGAGCAGTTCTTC

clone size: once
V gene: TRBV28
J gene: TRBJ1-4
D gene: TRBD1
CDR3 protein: CASSSTGTGNEKLFF
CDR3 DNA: TGTGCCAGCAGTTCCACCGGGACAGGGAATGAAAAACTGTTTTTT